This T cell receptor beta chain was sequenced for a study of CD8 T cells in Susac syndrome. An amount of RNA that ranged from roughly 0.5 to 1 ug was reverse transcribed with random hexamers. TCRdb used MiXCR to reprocess the immunoSEQ multiplex PCR reads, holding one entry per CDR3 protein. The sample shows roughly 200,000 distinct CDR3 sequences, 85% to 95% of them seen only once. This CDR3 is built from 13 residues. Germline V gene lookup returns CDR1 MNHNY and CDR2 SVGAGI (reference sequence). Trimming shortened V by 11 bases and J by 5 bases, and 16 bases separated the two germline ends. CD8+ and CD4+ T cells taken from blood had their TCR beta sequenced.

This TCR derives from a human donor in good health. Sequencing used CD4+ T cells from PBMCs. The genes are TRBV6-6 and TRBJ1-5, with D tentatively TRBD1 (6 bases). This CDR3 reads CAGSRDTYQPQHF. The CDR3 nucleotides read TGTGCCGGCTCGAGGGACACCTATCAGCCCCAGCATTTT.